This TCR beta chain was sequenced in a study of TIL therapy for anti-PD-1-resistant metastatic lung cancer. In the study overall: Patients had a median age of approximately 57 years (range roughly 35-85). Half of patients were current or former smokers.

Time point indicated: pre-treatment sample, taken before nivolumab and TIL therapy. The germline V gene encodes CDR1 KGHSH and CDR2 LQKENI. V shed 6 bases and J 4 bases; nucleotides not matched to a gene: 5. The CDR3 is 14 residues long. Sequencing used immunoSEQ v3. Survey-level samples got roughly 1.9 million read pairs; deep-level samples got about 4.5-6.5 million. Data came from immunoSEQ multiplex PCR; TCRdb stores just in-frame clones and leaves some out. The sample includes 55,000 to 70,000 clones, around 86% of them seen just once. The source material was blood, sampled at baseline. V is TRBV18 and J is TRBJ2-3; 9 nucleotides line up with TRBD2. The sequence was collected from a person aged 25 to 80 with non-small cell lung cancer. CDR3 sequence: CASSVSGSSDTQYF. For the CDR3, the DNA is TGTGCCAGCTCGGTTAGCGGGAGCTCAGATACGCAGTATTTT. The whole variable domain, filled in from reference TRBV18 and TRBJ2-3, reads NAGVMQNPRHLVRRRGQEARLRCSPMKGHSHVYWYRQLPEEGLKFMVYLQKENIIDESGMPKERFSAEFPKEGPSILRIQQVVRGDSAAYFCASSVSGSSDTQYFGPGTRLTVL.